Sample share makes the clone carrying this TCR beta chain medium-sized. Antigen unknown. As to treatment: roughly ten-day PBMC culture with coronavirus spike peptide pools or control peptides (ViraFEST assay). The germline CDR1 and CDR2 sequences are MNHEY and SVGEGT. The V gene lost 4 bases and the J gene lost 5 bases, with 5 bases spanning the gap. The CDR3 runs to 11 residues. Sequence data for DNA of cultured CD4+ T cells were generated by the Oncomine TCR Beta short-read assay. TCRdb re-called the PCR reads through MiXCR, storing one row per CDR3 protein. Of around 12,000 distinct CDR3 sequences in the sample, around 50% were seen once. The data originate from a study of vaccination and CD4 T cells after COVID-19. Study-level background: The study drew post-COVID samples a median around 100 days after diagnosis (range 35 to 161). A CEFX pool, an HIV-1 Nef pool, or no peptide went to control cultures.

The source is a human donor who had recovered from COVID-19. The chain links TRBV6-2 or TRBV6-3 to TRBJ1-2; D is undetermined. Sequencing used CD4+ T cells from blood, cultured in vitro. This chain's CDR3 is CASSSGYGYTF. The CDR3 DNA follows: TGTGCCAGCAGTTCGGGGTATGGCTACACCTTC.